The present T cell receptor beta chain was sequenced within a study of blood T cell repertoires in COVID-19. In the study overall: PBMCs, B-cell-depleted T cells, or T cells were the source of the cDNA or gDNA that made up the material.

Participants, about 18 to 95 years old, spanned 25 or so US areas. In the authors' methods: Reference gene primer amplification in the assay estimated nucleated cell counts. This table comes from immunoSEQ multiplex PCR, and its TCRdb copy is limited to in-frame clones, with some not included. V and J calls and clone size follow that table, whereas D and trimming were derived from the DNA. The top ten hold 2.5% to 3% of the sample, which has a few hundred thousand clones, roughly 87% seen once. This clonotype was sampled from a woman aged 25 to 45 who had recovered from COVID-19. Sequencing was carried out using PBMCs or T cells enriched from blood (not recorded which).

As DNA, the CDR3 is TGTGCCAGCAGCTTGTTAGCGGGGGGGCCGGTAGATACGCAGTATTTT. Residues: CASSLLAGGPVDTQYF. The rearrangement uses TRBV5-5 and TRBJ2-3; 11 bases map to TRBD2. The V gene's germline CDR1 is SGHKS and CDR2 YYEKEE (reference sequence). The CDR3 consists of 16 residues. J gave up 5 bases and V 1 base, and 6 bases lay outside the gene matches.